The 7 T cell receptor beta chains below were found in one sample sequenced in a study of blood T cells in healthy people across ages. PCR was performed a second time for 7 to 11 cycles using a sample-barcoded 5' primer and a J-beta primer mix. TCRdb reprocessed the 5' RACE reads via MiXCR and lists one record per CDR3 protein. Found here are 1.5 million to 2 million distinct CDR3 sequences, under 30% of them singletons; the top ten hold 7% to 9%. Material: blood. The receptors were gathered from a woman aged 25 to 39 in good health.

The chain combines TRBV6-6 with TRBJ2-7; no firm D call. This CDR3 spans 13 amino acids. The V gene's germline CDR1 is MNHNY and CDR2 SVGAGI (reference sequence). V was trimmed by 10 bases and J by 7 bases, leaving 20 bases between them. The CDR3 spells CATSKVLLNEQYF. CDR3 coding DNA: TGTGCCACCTCGAAGGTCTTACTCAATGAGCAGTACTTC.

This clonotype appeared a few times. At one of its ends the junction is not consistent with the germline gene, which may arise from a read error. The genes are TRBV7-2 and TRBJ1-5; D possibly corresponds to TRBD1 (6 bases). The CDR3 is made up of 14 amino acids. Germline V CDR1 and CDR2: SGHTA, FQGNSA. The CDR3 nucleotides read TGTGCCAGCAGCTTATGGGACACAAATCAGCCTCAGCATTTT. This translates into CASSLWDTNQPQHF.

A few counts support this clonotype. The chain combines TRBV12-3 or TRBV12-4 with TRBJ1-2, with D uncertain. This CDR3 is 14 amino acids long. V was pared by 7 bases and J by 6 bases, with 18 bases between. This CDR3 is CASTPLPQTHGYTF. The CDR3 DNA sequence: TGTGCCAGCACCCCACTCCCCCAGACACATGGCTACACCTTC.

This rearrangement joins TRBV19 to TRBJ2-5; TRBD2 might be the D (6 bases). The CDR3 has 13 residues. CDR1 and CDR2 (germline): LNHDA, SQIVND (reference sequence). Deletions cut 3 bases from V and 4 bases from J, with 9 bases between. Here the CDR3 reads CASSIGLTETQYF. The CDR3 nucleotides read TGTGCCAGTAGTATCGGACTAACAGAGACCCAGTACTTC.

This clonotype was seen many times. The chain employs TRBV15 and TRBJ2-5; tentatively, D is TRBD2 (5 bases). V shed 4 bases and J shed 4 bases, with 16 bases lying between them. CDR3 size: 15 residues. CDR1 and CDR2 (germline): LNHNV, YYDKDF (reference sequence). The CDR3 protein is CATSTMDSQRETQYF. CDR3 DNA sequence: TGTGCCACCAGCACGATGGACTCGCAGCGAGAGACCCAGTACTTC.

As DNA, the CDR3 is TGCGCCAGCAGTATTACGGGGGTTGTGGGCGAGCAGTACTTC. Amino acid sequence: CASSITGVVGEQYF. The V and J genes are TRBV5-1 and TRBJ2-7, with D perhaps matching TRBD2 (6 bases). The CDR3 length is 14 residues. V dropped 5 bases and J dropped 6 bases, with 18 bases sitting between them. Per the germline V gene, CDR1 is SGHRS and CDR2 is YFSETQ.

As DNA, the CDR3 is TGTGCCAGCAGTCCCTCCCCCGGGGGATCCACTAACGAGCAGTACTTC. Protein product: CASSPSPGGSTNEQYF. J is TRBJ2-7 and V is TRBV9; perhaps TRBD2 as D (6 bases). Germline-derived CDR1 and CDR2 are SGDLS and YYNGEE. The length of the CDR3 is 16 residues. V gave up 5 bases and J gave up 5 bases, with 23 bases separating them.